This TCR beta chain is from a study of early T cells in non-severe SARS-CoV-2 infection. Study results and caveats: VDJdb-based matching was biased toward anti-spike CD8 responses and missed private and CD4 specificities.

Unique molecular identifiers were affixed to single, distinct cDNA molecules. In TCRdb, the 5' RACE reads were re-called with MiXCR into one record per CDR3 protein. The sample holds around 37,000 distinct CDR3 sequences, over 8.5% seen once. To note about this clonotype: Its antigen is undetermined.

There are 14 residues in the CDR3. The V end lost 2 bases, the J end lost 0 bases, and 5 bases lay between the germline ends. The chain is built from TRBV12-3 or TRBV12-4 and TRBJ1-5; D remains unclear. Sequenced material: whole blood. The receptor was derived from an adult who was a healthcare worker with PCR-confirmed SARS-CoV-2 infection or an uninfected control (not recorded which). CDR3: CASSLWGSNQPQHF. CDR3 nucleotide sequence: TGTGCCAGCAGTTTATGGGGTAGCAATCAGCCCCAGCATTTT.